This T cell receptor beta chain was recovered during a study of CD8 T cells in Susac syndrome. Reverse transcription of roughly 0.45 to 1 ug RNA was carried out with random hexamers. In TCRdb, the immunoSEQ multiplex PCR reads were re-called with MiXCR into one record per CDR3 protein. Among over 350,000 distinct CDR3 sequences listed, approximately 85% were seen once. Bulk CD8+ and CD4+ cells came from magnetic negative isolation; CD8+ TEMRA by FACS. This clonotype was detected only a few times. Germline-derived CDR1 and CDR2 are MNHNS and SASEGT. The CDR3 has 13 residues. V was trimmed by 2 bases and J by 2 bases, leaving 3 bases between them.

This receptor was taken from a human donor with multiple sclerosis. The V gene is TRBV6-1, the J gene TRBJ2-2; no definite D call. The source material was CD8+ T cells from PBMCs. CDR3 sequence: CASSEINTGELFF. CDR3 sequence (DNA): TGTGCCAGCAGTGAAATAAACACCGGGGAGCTGTTTTTT.